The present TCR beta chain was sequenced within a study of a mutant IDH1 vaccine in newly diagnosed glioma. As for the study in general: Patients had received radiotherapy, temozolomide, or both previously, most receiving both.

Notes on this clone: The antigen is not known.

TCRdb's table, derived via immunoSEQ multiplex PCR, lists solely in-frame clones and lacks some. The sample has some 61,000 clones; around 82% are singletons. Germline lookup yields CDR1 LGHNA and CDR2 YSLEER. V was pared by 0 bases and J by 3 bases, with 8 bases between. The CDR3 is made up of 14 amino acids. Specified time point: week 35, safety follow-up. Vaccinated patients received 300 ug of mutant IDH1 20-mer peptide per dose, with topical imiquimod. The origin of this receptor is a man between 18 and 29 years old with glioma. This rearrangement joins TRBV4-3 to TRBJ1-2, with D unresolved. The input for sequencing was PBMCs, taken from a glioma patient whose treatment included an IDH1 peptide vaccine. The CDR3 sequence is CASSQESGDYGYTF. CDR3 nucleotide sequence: TGCGCCAGCAGCCAAGAGTCCGGGGACTATGGCTACACCTTC.